This T cell receptor beta chain was sequenced for a study of control samples from healthy donors and cancer patients. Trimming at V came to 8 bases and at J to 6 bases, leaving 2 bases not matched to a gene. This CDR3 comprises 12 residues. From germline, CDR1 is MNHEY and CDR2 SVGAGI. TCRdb keeps only in-frame clones here, not all; method: immunoSEQ multiplex PCR. Of about 120,000 clones listed, around nine tenths are singletons. This sequence was found in a man aged 25 to 40 in good health. Specimen: blood. V usage is TRBV6-5 and J usage is TRBJ1-2; 11 bases align to TRBD1. CDR3 protein: CASRTGGDGYTF. The CDR3 DNA is TGTGCCAGCCGGACAGGGGGCGATGGCTACACCTTC.